This T cell receptor beta chain was profiled in a study of a mutant IDH1 vaccine in newly diagnosed glioma. Study overall: Among treated patients, around 62% were male and around 40% female, and mean age was approximately 40 years. Earlier care involved radiotherapy, temozolomide, or both, and the majority received both. Study-wide results and caveats: Vaccine-induced immune responses occurred in 93.3% of patients.

Sample time point: baseline, week 1 (first vaccination visit). Sample treatment: pre-vaccination baseline after standard-of-care therapy. Each donor presented with a new WHO grade 3 or 4 astrocytoma that tested IDH1-mutant and showed ATRX loss. Data came from immunoSEQ multiplex PCR; TCRdb stores just in-frame clones and leaves some out. The repertoire holds approximately 36,000 clones, with 80% to 95% as singletons. Germline CDR1 and CDR2: SGHRS and YFSETQ. This CDR3 is built from 16 residues. J lost 2 bases, V lost 3 bases, and 8 bases had no gene match. This clone was observed once. Its antigen is not identified.

The sequence came from a young man with glioma. The specimen was PBMCs, collected from a glioma patient treated with radiotherapy, temozolomide or both. The V call is TRBV5-1, the J call TRBJ2-5, with 9 nucleotides matching TRBD1. DNA for the CDR3: TGCGCCAGCAGCTGGGTTACAGGGGGCTTTCAAGAGACCCAGTACTTC. The encoded protein is CASSWVTGGFQETQYF.